The 28 T cell receptor beta chains below were found in one sample sequenced in a study of T-cell reconstitution after alpha-beta-depleted transplantation in children. Preparation of the TCRbeta library used unique molecular identifiers. TCRdb reprocessed the PCR reads via MiXCR and lists one record per CDR3 protein. The sample records 500,000 to 600,000 distinct CDR3 sequences, 25% to 30% being singletons. This sample comprised PBMCs, obtained before TCRalphabeta/CD19-depleted stem cell transplant. The receptors here all came from a boy less than two years old with Wiskott-Aldrich syndrome, due to receive a stem cell transplant.

Regarding this clonotype: The junction departs from germline at one end; a sequencing error may be responsible. The chain uses TRBV5-1 and TRBJ2-3, with TRBD2 matching over 9 bases. CDR3 length equals 13 residues. Per germline, CDR1 SGHRS and CDR2 YFSETQ. As DNA, the CDR3 is TGCGCCATCAGCGCACTAGCGGGAGATACGCAGTATTTT. Residues: CAISALAGDTQYF.

This clonotype has only a few counts. The chain combines TRBV24-1 with TRBJ2-1; D possibly corresponds to TRBD2 (5 bases). V shed 9 bases and J shed 0 bases, with 17 bases lying between them. CDR3 size: 16 residues. Germline V gene lookup returns CDR1 KGHDR and CDR2 SFDVKD. CDR3 in DNA: TGTGCCACCTCGGGATCCGGCGCAAGCTCCTACAATGAGCAGTTCTTC. This translates into CATSGSGASSYNEQFF.

The V and J genes are TRBV5-1 and TRBJ1-3; D may be TRBD1 (5 bases). This CDR3 has 15 residues. The germline V and J ends were trimmed by 4 bases and 0 bases, with 11 bases remaining between them. Per the germline V gene, CDR1 is SGHRS and CDR2 is YFSETQ. As DNA, the CDR3 is TGCGCCAGCAGCCCGGACACCCGCTCTGGAAACACCATATATTTT. Amino acids: CASSPDTRSGNTIYF.

The rearrangement uses TRBV18 and TRBJ2-7; 8 positions agree with TRBD1. The V gene end was trimmed by 5 bases and the J gene end by 0 bases; junction bases not matched to a gene: 6. The CDR3 has 15 residues. The germline V gene has CDR1 KGHSH and CDR2 LQKENI. CDR3 nucleotide sequence: TGTGCCAGCTCAGGCTCGGGACAGGCCTCCTACGAGCAGTACTTC. Translating it yields CASSGSGQASYEQYF.

This chain joins TRBV5-1 and TRBJ2-7; 9 bases fit TRBD1. Germline V lookup: CDR1 SGHRS, CDR2 YFSETQ. The CDR3 has 15 residues. The V and J ends lost 2 bases and 5 bases, in that order; junction bases with no gene match: 8. This CDR3 is CASSLRDRESDEQYF. In DNA form, the CDR3 reads TGCGCCAGCAGCTTAAGGGACAGGGAGAGCGACGAGCAGTACTTC.

The rearrangement links TRBV4-1 to TRBJ2-3; TRBD1 matches at 9 bases. The CDR3 totals 16 residues. The J segment lost 1 base and the V segment lost 3 bases, leaving 5 bases of the junction unmatched. CDR1 MGHRA and CDR2 YSYEKL come from the germline V gene. The CDR3 DNA reads as TGCGCCAGCAGCCACGACAGGGGGGGTGGCACAGATACGCAGTATTTT. As protein: CASSHDRGGGTDTQYF.

A few counts support this clonotype. This sequence joins TRBV12-3 or TRBV12-4 and TRBJ2-7; maybe TRBD1 (5 bases). CDR3 length equals 14 residues. Trimming removed 5 bases from V and 0 bases from J, with 11 bases in between. As DNA, the CDR3 is TGTGCCAGCAGTCCGACCAGGGTCTCCTACGAGCAGTACTTC. The encoded protein is CASSPTRVSYEQYF.

This clonotype was counted between two and nine times. The V call is TRBV27, the J call TRBJ2-1, with D possibly matching TRBD1 (5 bases). Deletions cut 5 bases from V and 9 bases from J, with 23 bases between. Germline loops: CDR1 MNHEY, CDR2 SMNVEV (reference sequence). CDR3 size: 16 residues. The CDR3 spells CASSVLRNTDRGEQFF. CDR3 DNA: TGTGCCAGCAGTGTCCTCCGGAACACCGATAGGGGTGAGCAGTTCTTC.

The chain recombines TRBV24-1 with TRBJ2-3, with 8 bases lining up with TRBD2. V lost 2 bases and J lost 2; bases outside the gene matches: 2. The CDR3 is made up of 15 amino acids. The germline V gene encodes CDR1 KGHDR and CDR2 SFDVKD. The CDR3 loop reads CATSDSREATDTQYF. The CDR3 DNA reads as TGTGCCACCAGTGATTCGCGGGAGGCCACAGATACGCAGTATTTT.

This clonotype was recorded a few times. The chain links TRBV5-1 to TRBJ1-5, with 7 bases aligning to TRBD1. The V gene end was trimmed by 4 bases and the J gene end by 5 bases; junction bases not matched to a gene: 9. CDR3 length: 15 amino acids. The V gene's germline CDR1 is SGHRS and CDR2 YFSETQ. The CDR3: CASSISTGSDQPQHF. The CDR3 DNA reads TGCGCCAGCAGCATCTCGACAGGGTCGGATCAGCCCCAGCATTTT.

The rearrangement links TRBV3-1 to TRBJ1-1, with 10 bases identical to TRBD1. After removal of 1 base from V and 1 base from J, the junction contained 3 bases not matched to a gene. The CDR3 length is 16 residues. Per the germline V gene, CDR1 is LGHDT and CDR2 is YNNKEL (reference sequence). The CDR3 reads CASSQVRTGGNTEAFF. The CDR3, as DNA: TGTGCCAGCAGCCAAGTCCGGACAGGGGGGAACACTGAAGCTTTCTTT.

The chain couples TRBV5-1 to TRBJ2-3, with 8 bases matching TRBD2. The CDR3 runs 17 residues. In germline, CDR1 is SGHRS, CDR2 YFSETQ. V lost 0 bases to trimming and J lost 2 bases; unmatched junction nucleotides: 8. As DNA, the CDR3 is TGCGCCAGCAGCTTGGGGGCCGCGGGAGGAGACACAGATACGCAGTATTTT. This translates into CASSLGAAGGDTDTQYF. The complete variable domain, with remaining parts taken from reference TRBV5-1 and TRBJ2-3, reads KAGVTQTPRYLIKTRGQQVTLSCSPISGHRSVSWYQQTPGQGLQFLFEYFSETQRNKGNFPGRFSGRQFSNSRSEMNVSTLELGDSALYLCASSLGAAGGDTDTQYFGPGTRLTVL.

This clonotype occurred a few times. V usage is TRBV7-6 and J usage is TRBJ2-2; D remains ambiguous. Per germline, CDR1 SGHVS and CDR2 FNYEAQ. V was shortened by 5 bases and J by 0 bases, with 10 bases between the two germline ends. The CDR3 spans 15 residues. The CDR3, as DNA: TGTGCCAGCAGCCCTACAGACGCGAACACCGGGGAGCTGTTTTTT. Translation: CASSPTDANTGELFF.

The chain joins TRBV12-3 or TRBV12-4 to TRBJ2-1; D call uncertain. CDR3 length: 12 amino acids. Trimming left V 7 bases short and J 7 bases short, with 11 bases between. The CDR3 reads CASISTLNEQFF. The CDR3 nucleotides read TGTGCCAGCATTTCGACGCTGAATGAGCAGTTCTTC.

This clonotype was found a few times. V is TRBV5-6 and J is TRBJ2-1, with D perhaps given as TRBD1 or TRBD2 (5 bases each). Germline V gene sequence: CDR1 SGHDT, CDR2 YYEEEE. V lost 6 bases to trimming and J lost 5 bases, with 21 bases between them. The CDR3 is 16 amino acids. The CDR3 DNA reads TGTGCCAGCAACCCTGTATGGGACGGGTTCAACAATGAGCAGTTCTTC. It codes for CASNPVWDGFNNEQFF.

This clonotype was picked up many times. This chain connects TRBV9 to TRBJ2-1; the D gene is possibly TRBD1 (5 bases). Trimming pared 3 bases from V and 2 bases from J, leaving 12 bases between. CDR1 and CDR2 (germline): SGDLS, YYNGEE. This CDR3 comprises 15 residues. The CDR3 spells CASSARDSTYNEQFF. The CDR3 DNA follows: TGTGCCAGCAGCGCAAGAGACAGTACCTACAATGAGCAGTTCTTC.

This clonotype was seen repeatedly, ten times or more. The V call is TRBV6-4, the J call TRBJ2-2; no reliable D call. The V gene lost 5 bases and the J gene lost 2 bases, with 6 bases spanning the gap. The CDR3 loop spans 13 amino acids. CDR1 is MRHNA and CDR2 is SNTAGT in the germline V gene. The CDR3 sequence is CASSPGNTGELFF. CDR3 nucleotides: TGTGCCAGCAGTCCAGGAAACACCGGGGAGCTGTTTTTT.

The chain combines TRBV7-2 with TRBJ2-3, with 8 bases matching TRBD2. The junction had 6 bases not matched to a gene; V was cut back by 2 bases and J by 2 bases. The CDR3 extends over 16 amino acids. Looked up from germline, CDR1 is SGHTA and CDR2 is FQGNSA. The CDR3 loop reads CASSLRASGYTDTQYF. The CDR3, as DNA: TGTGCCAGCAGCTTAAGGGCTAGCGGGTACACAGATACGCAGTATTTT.

The V call is TRBV24-1, the J call TRBJ2-3; 11 nucleotides agree with TRBD2. There are 14 residues in the CDR3. Germline loops: CDR1 KGHDR, CDR2 SFDVKD. Trimming took 5 bases from V and 5 from J; bases not matched to a gene: 2. The CDR3 reads CATSAGLAGDTQYF. The CDR3 DNA is TGTGCCACCAGTGCAGGACTAGCGGGAGATACGCAGTATTTT.

This chain links TRBV6-5 with TRBJ2-3; D is perhaps TRBD1 (6 bases). The ends were cut back, 2 bases at V and 1 base at J, with 13 bases in the middle. This CDR3 spans 16 amino acids. Germline CDR1 reads MNHEY; CDR2 reads SVGAGI. Here the CDR3 reads CASSYTDRLGTDTQYF. The CDR3 region has the DNA TGTGCCAGCAGTTACACTGACAGGCTGGGCACAGATACGCAGTATTTT.

The V call is TRBV6-2 or TRBV6-3, the J call TRBJ2-5, with 7 bases identical to TRBD1. Germline V lookup: CDR1 MNHEY, CDR2 SVGEGT. This CDR3 comprises 15 residues. After removal of 2 bases from V and 4 bases from J, the junction contained 7 bases not matched to a gene. The CDR3 is CASSYPVTGRETQYF. The CDR3 DNA sequence: TGTGCCAGCAGTTACCCGGTGACAGGGCGAGAGACCCAGTACTTC.

Only a few counts were recorded for this clonotype. The V gene is TRBV27, the J gene TRBJ2-1; D might be TRBD1 (6 bases). With 6 bases removed from V and 5 bases from J, the gap between germline ends came to 17 bases. Germline assignment: CDR1 MNHEY and CDR2 SMNVEV (reference sequence). There are 15 residues in the CDR3. The CDR3 nucleotides are TGTGCCAGCAGATACGACAGGAAAAATAACAATGAGCAGTTCTTC. Protein: CASRYDRKNNNEQFF.

This rearrangement joins TRBV7-8 to TRBJ2-5; D is possibly TRBD1 (7 bases). The CDR3 totals 17 residues. Trimming took 2 bases from V and 5 from J, leaving 21 bases between them. Germline values: CDR1 SGHVS, CDR2 FQNEAQ. CDR3 bases: TGTGCCAGCAGCTTATCTCGGGGGCTGAGGGGGCCGGAGACCCAGTACTTC. This translates into CASSLSRGLRGPETQYF.

This clonotype was picked up a small number of times. The chain has TRBV5-1 and TRBJ2-1; 8 positions agree with TRBD2. CDR1 is SGHRS, CDR2 YFSETQ, per germline. This CDR3 has 15 residues. The V segment lost 4 bases and the J segment 6 bases; nucleotides outside the gene matches: 9. In nucleotides, the CDR3 is TGCGCCAGCAGCCCGGGACTAGGGTCTGTCAATGAGCAGTTCTTC. This encodes CASSPGLGSVNEQFF.

This clonotype was observed a handful of times. The chain uses TRBV12-3 or TRBV12-4 and TRBJ2-6; D is unclear. V gave up 4 bases and J gave up 5 bases, with 9 bases separating them. CDR3 length: 14 residues. The CDR3: CASSSESWANVLTF. Written as DNA, the CDR3 is TGTGCCAGCAGTTCTGAGAGTTGGGCCAACGTCCTGACTTTC.

The chain has TRBV10-3 and TRBJ2-7; no definite D call. The CDR3 spans 12 residues. Germline CDR1 and CDR2: ENHRY and SYGVKD. Trimming shortened V by 3 bases and J by 4 bases, and 7 bases separated the two germline ends. CDR3 protein: CAISESRYEQYF. CDR3 bases: TGTGCCATCAGTGAATCCCGGTACGAGCAGTACTTC.

This clonotype was picked up a small number of times. The genes are TRBV7-6 and TRBJ2-1; TRBD2 matches 7 bases. Germline CDR1 and CDR2: SGHVS and FNYEAQ. The length of the CDR3 is 15 residues. With V trimmed by 7 bases and J by 9 bases, 15 bases remained unmatched. CDR3 in amino acids: CASTITWRESSEQFF. The CDR3, as DNA: TGTGCCAGCACCATAACGTGGCGGGAGTCTAGTGAGCAGTTCTTC.

The rearrangement uses TRBV24-1 and TRBJ2-6, with 8 bases lining up with TRBD1. This CDR3 has 17 residues. J gave up 2 bases and V 4 bases, and 6 bases lay outside the gene matches. CDR1 KGHDR and CDR2 SFDVKD come from the germline V gene. CDR3 sequence (DNA): TGTGCCACCAGTGACCGGATACAGGGGGCTGGGGCCAACGTCCTGACTTTC. Its translation is CATSDRIQGAGANVLTF.